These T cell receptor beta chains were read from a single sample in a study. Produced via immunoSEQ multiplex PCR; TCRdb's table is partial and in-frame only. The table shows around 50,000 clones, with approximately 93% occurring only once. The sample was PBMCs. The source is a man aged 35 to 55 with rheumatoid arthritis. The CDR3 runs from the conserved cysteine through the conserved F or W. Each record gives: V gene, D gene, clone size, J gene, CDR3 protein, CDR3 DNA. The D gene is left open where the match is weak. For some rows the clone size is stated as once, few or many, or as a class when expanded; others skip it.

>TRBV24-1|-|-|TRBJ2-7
CATSETGLGAGEQYF
TGTGCCACCAGTGAGACCGGACTGGGGGCGGGCGAGCAGTACTTC
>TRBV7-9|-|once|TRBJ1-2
CASSFLDSRANYGYTF
TGTGCCAGCAGCTTTCTGGACAGCAGAGCTAACTATGGCTACACCTTC
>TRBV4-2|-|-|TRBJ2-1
CASSQDAGSSYNEQFF
TGTGCCAGCAGCCAAGATGCGGGAAGCTCCTACAATGAGCAGTTCTTC
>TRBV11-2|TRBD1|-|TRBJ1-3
CASSRGQLNTIYF
TGTGCCAGCAGCCGGGGACAGTTAAACACCATATATTTT
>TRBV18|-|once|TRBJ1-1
CASSPYSGQNTEAFF
TGTGCCAGCTCACCTTATAGCGGGCAGAACACTGAAGCTTTCTTT
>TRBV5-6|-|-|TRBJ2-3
CASSLRGTRGDTQYF
TGTGCCAGCAGCCTAAGGGGGACGAGGGGAGATACGCAGTATTTT
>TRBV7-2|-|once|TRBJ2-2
CAQRKGRNTGELFF
TGTGCCCAAAGGAAGGGCCGGAACACCGGGGAGCTGTTTTTT
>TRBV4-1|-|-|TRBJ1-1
CASSLRGTEAFF
TGCGCCAGCAGCCTACGGGGGACTGAAGCTTTCTTT
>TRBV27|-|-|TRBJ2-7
CASRTIREHEQYF
TGTGCCAGCAGGACAATTCGGGAGCACGAGCAGTACTTC
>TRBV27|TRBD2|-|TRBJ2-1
CASSQLAGADNEQFF
TGTGCCAGCAGTCAGTTAGCGGGGGCTGACAATGAGCAGTTCTTC
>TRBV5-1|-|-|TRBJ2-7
CASQSSYEQYF
TGCGCCAGCCAGTCCTCCTACGAGCAGTACTTC
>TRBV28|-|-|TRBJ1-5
CASIPSWGAQPQHF
TGTGCCAGCATCCCCTCGTGGGGAGCTCAGCCCCAGCATTTT
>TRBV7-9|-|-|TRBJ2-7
CASSPGGGNYEQYF
TGTGCCAGCAGCCCGGGGGGCGGAAACTACGAGCAGTACTTC
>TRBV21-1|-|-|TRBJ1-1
CASSKDARELNTEAFF
TGTGCCAGCAGCAAAGATGCGCGGGAATTGAACACTGAAGCTTTCTTT
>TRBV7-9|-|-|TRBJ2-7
CASSLGVRGYEQYF
TGTGCCAGCAGCTTAGGGGTCAGGGGTTACGAGCAGTACTTC
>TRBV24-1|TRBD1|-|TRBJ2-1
CATSDFSGTGGYNEQFF
TGTGCCACCAGTGATTTCTCCGGGACAGGGGGCTACAATGAGCAGTTCTTC
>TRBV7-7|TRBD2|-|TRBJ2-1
CASSPQGERGGEQFF
TGTGCTAGCAGCCCCCAGGGGGAGCGGGGGGGTGAGCAGTTCTTC
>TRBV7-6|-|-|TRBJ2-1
CASSSGYNEQFF
TGTGCCAGCAGCTCAGGGTACAATGAGCAGTTCTTC
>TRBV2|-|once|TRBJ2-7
CASSEEDIGIYEQYF
TGTGCCAGCAGTGAAGAGGATATCGGAATCTACGAGCAGTACTTC
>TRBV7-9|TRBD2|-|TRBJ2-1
CASSSGTSGEGQFF
TGTGCCAGCAGCTCTGGGACTAGCGGCGAAGGGCAGTTCTTC
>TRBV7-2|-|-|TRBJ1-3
CASSLAGGGGNTIYF
TGTGCCAGCAGCTTAGCGGGGGGCGGTGGAAACACCATATATTTT
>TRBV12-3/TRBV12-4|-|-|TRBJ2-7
CASSGRSSYEQYF
TGTGCCAGCTCCGGAAGGAGCTCCTACGAGCAGTACTTC
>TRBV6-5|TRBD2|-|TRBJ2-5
CASSYEAGGGETQYF
TGTGCCAGCAGTTACGAGGCGGGAGGGGGCGAGACCCAGTACTTC
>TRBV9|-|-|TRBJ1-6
CASSPTQLTPLHF
TGTGCCAGCAGCCCTACCCAATTGACACCCCTCCACTTT
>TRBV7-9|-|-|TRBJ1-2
CASSLQGQGGYGYTF
TGTGCCAGCAGCTTACAGGGTCAGGGTGGCTATGGCTACACCTTC
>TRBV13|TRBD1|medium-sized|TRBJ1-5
CASSLRTGRNQPQHF
TGTGCCAGCAGCTTGAGGACAGGGCGCAATCAGCCCCAGCATTTT
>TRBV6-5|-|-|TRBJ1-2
CASSWLSGAPPKGYTF
TGTGCCAGCAGTTGGCTATCCGGGGCCCCTCCCAAAGGCTACACCTTC
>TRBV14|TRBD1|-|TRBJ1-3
CASSHLFVGTGSGNTIYF
TGTGCCAGCAGCCACCTTTTTGTTGGGACAGGATCTGGAAACACCATATATTTT
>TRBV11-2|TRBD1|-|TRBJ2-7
CASSLDQGAGEQYF
TGTGCCAGCAGCTTAGATCAGGGGGCTGGTGAGCAGTACTTC
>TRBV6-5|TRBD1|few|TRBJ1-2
CASSYGDSDYGYTF
TGTGCCAGCAGTTACGGGGACAGCGACTATGGCTACACCTTC
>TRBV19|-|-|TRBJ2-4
CASNQAALQNIQYF
TGTGCCAGTAATCAGGCAGCGCTTCAAAACATTCAGTACTTC
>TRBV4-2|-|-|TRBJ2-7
CASSTPGAEPEQYF
TGTGCCAGCAGCACCCCCGGCGCCGAGCCCGAGCAGTACTTC
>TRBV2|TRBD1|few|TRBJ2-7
CASSEIPLSTGGANEQYF
TGTGCCAGCAGTGAAATACCCCTATCGACAGGGGGCGCGAACGAGCAGTACTTC
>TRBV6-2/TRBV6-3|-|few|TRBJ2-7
CASSYFTGGHEQYF
TGTGCCAGCAGTTACTTTACAGGAGGGCATGAGCAGTACTTC
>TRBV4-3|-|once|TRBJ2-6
CASSESSGANVLTF
TGCGCCAGCAGCGAGAGCTCTGGGGCCAACGTCCTGACTTTC
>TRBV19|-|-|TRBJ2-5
CASSIDLGSQETQYF
TGTGCCAGTAGTATAGATCTGGGTTCACAGGAGACCCAGTACTTC
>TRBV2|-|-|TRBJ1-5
CASTIQGGNQPQHF
TGTGCCAGCACCATACAGGGAGGCAATCAGCCCCAGCATTTT
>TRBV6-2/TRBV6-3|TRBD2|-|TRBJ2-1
CASSYEGLARWGNEQFF
TGTGCCAGCAGTTACGAGGGACTAGCAAGGTGGGGTAATGAGCAGTTCTTC
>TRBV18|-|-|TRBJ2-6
CASSPVIYSGANVLTF
TGTGCCAGCTCACCAGTAATCTACTCTGGGGCCAACGTCCTGACTTTC
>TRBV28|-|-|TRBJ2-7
CASSSGTYTYEQYF
TGTGCCAGCAGTTCTGGGACCTATACCTACGAGCAGTACTTC
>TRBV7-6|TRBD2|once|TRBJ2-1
CASSFSGSTYNEQFF
TGTGCCAGCAGCTTTAGCGGGAGCACCTACAATGAGCAGTTCTTC
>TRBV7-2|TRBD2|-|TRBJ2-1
CASSLQGLAGVNEQFF
TGTGCCAGCAGCTTGCAGGGACTAGCGGGAGTAAATGAGCAGTTCTTC
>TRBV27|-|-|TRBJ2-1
CASSSGQLYNEQFF
TGTGCCAGCAGTTCCGGACAACTTTACAATGAGCAGTTCTTC
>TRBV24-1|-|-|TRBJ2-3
CATSVPQGPDTQYF
TGTGCCACCAGTGTCCCTCAGGGCCCAGATACGCAGTATTTT
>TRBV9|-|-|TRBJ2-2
CASSVQGFDTGELFF
TGTGCCAGCAGCGTCCAGGGCTTCGACACCGGGGAGCTGTTTTTT
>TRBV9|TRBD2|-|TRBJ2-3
CASSVASGGVSTQYF
TGTGCCAGCAGCGTAGCTAGCGGGGGAGTTAGCACGCAGTATTTT